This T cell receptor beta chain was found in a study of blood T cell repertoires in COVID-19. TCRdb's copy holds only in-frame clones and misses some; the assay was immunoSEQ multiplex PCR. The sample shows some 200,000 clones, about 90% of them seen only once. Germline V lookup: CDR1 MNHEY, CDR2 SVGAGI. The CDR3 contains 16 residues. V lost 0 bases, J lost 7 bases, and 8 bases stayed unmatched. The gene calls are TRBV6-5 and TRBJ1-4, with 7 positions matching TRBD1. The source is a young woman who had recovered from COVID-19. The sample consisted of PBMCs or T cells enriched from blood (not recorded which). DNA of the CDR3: TGTGCCAGCAGTTACTCTAAGACAGGGAGCGTTGAAAAACTGTTTTTT. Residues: CASSYSKTGSVEKLFF.